This T cell receptor beta chain originates from a study of blood T cell repertoires in COVID-19. Study-level background: There were acute and convalescent COVID-19 samples, and they came from the United States, Italy and Spain. T cells, B-cell-depleted T cells, or PBMCs supplied cDNA or gDNA.

As processed by the authors: From reference gene primer amplification, estimates of nucleated cell counts were derived. TCRdb's table, derived via immunoSEQ multiplex PCR, lists solely in-frame clones and lacks some. V and J calls and clone size are those listed in that table; D and trimming were worked out from the DNA. Seen here are about 170,000 clones, about 88% observed once, and the top ten hold approximately 2.1%. The CDR3 runs 14 residues. Germline V lookup: CDR1 SGHRS, CDR2 YFSETQ. V lost 4 bases and J 4 bases, leaving 11 bases between the germline ends. The sample was peripheral blood. The chain links TRBV5-1 to TRBJ1-4, with a tentative D call TRBD1 (6 bases). The TCR originated in a man aged 45-65 years who had recovered from COVID-19. As DNA, the CDR3 is TGCGCCAGCAGCGTACAGGGAGATAATGAAAAACTGTTTTTT. It encodes CASSVQGDNEKLFF.